This is a list of T cell receptor beta chains from one sample in a study of blood T cell repertoires in COVID-19. Sequencing was performed with immunoSEQ multiplex PCR; in TCRdb, only in-frame clones are kept and a portion is missing. The repertoire includes roughly 130,000 clones, 80% to 90% of them detected once, and around 3.4% sits in the top ten. The sample consisted of peripheral blood. These TCRs come from a woman in her fifties or sixties with acute or convalescent COVID-19. Each CDR3 is given with its conserved first and last residue. D genes are given only for firm matches. A clone size is listed for some rows: how often the clone was seen (once, few, many), or a class if it is expanded.

size: NA; J: TRBJ1-1; V: TRBV29-1; D: NA; CDR3: CSVKGMGTRTEAFF; DNA: TGCAGCGTTAAAGGCATGGGTACCAGGACTGAAGCTTTCTTT
size: NA; J: TRBJ2-2; V: TRBV24-1; D: TRBD2; CDR3: CATSLAGLNTGELFF; DNA: TGTGCCACCAGTTTAGCGGGATTAAACACCGGGGAGCTGTTTTTT
size: NA; J: TRBJ1-6; V: TRBV28; D: NA; CDR3: CASLKRFDSPLHF; DNA: TGTGCCAGCCTTAAGAGGTTTGATTCACCCCTCCACTTT
size: NA; J: TRBJ1-2; V: TRBV7-9; D: TRBD1; CDR3: CASSSYRGLDYGYTF; DNA: TGTGCCAGCAGCTCCTACAGGGGGCTCGACTATGGCTACACCTTC
size: NA; J: TRBJ1-3; V: TRBV18; D: TRBD1; CDR3: CASSPSQGAGNTIYF; DNA: TGTGCCAGCTCACCCTCACAGGGGGCAGGAAACACCATATATTTT
size: once; J: TRBJ2-3; V: TRBV9; D: NA; CDR3: CASSVGATRTDTQYF; DNA: TGTGCCAGCAGCGTAGGGGCTACCCGCACAGATACGCAGTATTTT
size: once; J: TRBJ2-5; V: TRBV19; D: TRBD2; CDR3: CASGTLGLAEETQYF; DNA: TGTGCCAGTGGGACCCTGGGACTAGCGGAAGAGACCCAGTACTTC
size: NA; J: TRBJ1-2; V: TRBV27; D: NA; CDR3: CASSPTASRHGYTF; DNA: TGTGCCAGCAGCCCAACAGCCAGTAGGCATGGCTACACCTTC
size: NA; J: TRBJ2-1; V: TRBV3-1/TRBV3-2; D: NA; CDR3: CASSQDLTGREQFF; DNA: TGTGCCAGCAGCCAAGATCTGACAGGGAGGGAGCAGTTCTTC
size: once; J: TRBJ1-2; V: TRBV10-3; D: NA; CDR3: CAISESGSVQFYRDGYTF; DNA: TGTGCCATCAGTGAGTCCGGCAGCGTCCAATTCTACCGAGACGGCTACACCTTC
size: NA; J: TRBJ1-6; V: TRBV27; D: NA; CDR3: CASKFGGLSSYNSPLHF; DNA: TGTGCCAGCAAGTTTGGGGGACTGAGCTCCTATAATTCACCCCTCCACTTT
size: NA; J: TRBJ1-5; V: TRBV4-1; D: NA; CDR3: CASSQDLSATTALNQPQHF; DNA: TGCGCCAGCAGCCAAGATCTGTCCGCCACGACAGCCCTAAATCAGCCCCAGCATTTT
size: NA; J: TRBJ2-5; V: TRBV6-6; D: NA; CDR3: CASSLTGNQETQYF; DNA: TGTGCCAGCAGTTTAACAGGGAACCAAGAGACCCAGTACTTC
size: NA; J: TRBJ1-1; V: TRBV10-3; D: NA; CDR3: CASGNRTNTEAFF; DNA: TGTGCCTCTGGAAACAGGACGAACACTGAAGCTTTCTTT
size: few; J: TRBJ2-1; V: TRBV3-1/TRBV3-2; D: NA; CDR3: CASSSGTRYNEQFF; DNA: TGTGCCAGCAGTTCCGGGACTCGCTACAATGAGCAGTTCTTC
size: few; J: TRBJ1-2; V: TRBV27; D: TRBD1; CDR3: CASSTGAGGYTF; DNA: TGTGCCAGCAGTACAGGGGCGGGTGGCTACACCTTC
size: NA; J: TRBJ2-2; V: TRBV3-1/TRBV3-2; D: NA; CDR3: CASSRPRAGTNTGELFF; DNA: TGTGCCAGCAGTCGACCCCGGGCAGGGACTAACACCGGGGAGCTGTTTTTT
size: few; J: TRBJ1-5; V: TRBV10-3; D: TRBD1; CDR3: CAISGGDRGGNQPQHF; DNA: TGTGCCATCAGTGGGGGGGACAGGGGCGGCAATCAGCCCCAGCATTTT
size: NA; J: TRBJ1-2; V: TRBV11-2; D: TRBD1; CDR3: CASSLGLGQTTNYGYTF; DNA: TGTGCCAGCAGCTTAGGCTTGGGACAGACCACTAACTATGGCTACACCTTC
size: NA; J: TRBJ1-3; V: TRBV6-5; D: NA; CDR3: CASSQHQTGNTIYF; DNA: TGTGCCAGCAGTCAACACCAAACTGGAAACACCATATATTTT